This passage covers 23 T cell receptor beta chains from one sample sequenced in a study of shared clonotypes between healthy human individuals. Data came from immunoSEQ multiplex PCR; TCRdb stores just in-frame clones and leaves some out. The table shows around 1.1 million clones, with approximately 77% occurring only once. Sample: memory CD4+ T cells from PBMCs. Documented subset: CD45RA-negative fraction. These receptors were obtained from a young man in good health. Some clones in this sample may be carry-over from other donors' samples.

The genes are TRBV2 and TRBJ1-5; no firm D call. Looked up from germline, CDR1 is SNHLY and CDR2 is FYNNEI. Trimming took off 1 base at V and 2 bases at J, with 9 bases between the two ends. This CDR3 has 15 residues. In DNA form, the CDR3 reads TGTGCCAGCAGTGAAGGACCCAAAGGCAATCAGCCCCAGCATTTT. Protein: CASSEGPKGNQPQHF. The variable domain in full, with the rest retrieved from reference TRBV2 and TRBJ1-5, is EPEVTQTPSHQVTQMGQEVILRCVPISNHLYFYWYRQILGQKVEFLVSFYNNEISEKSEIFDDQFSVERPDGSNFTLKIRSTKLEDSAMYFCASSEGPKGNQPQHFGDGTRLSIL.

This chain links TRBV10-1 with TRBJ2-2; D tentatively fits TRBD1 or TRBD2 (5 bases each). The V end was cut by 8 bases, the J end by 4 bases, with 14 bases between. The CDR3 runs 14 residues. CDR1 is WNHNN, CDR2 SYGVQD, per germline (reference sequence). DNA for the CDR3: TGCGCCAGCCGCAGGGACGCAGCCACCGGGGAGCTGTTTTTT. It codes for CASRRDAATGELFF.

This chain uses TRBV2 with TRBJ1-4; D remains unclear. V shed 3 bases and J shed 8 bases, with 7 bases lying between them. Germline V gene data show CDR1 as SNHLY and CDR2 as FYNNEI. The CDR3 is 12 residues long. CDR3 amino acids: CASSDRGEKLFF. The CDR3 nucleotides are TGTGCCAGCAGTGATCGGGGAGAAAAACTGTTTTTT. The variable domain in full, completed from reference TRBV2 and TRBJ1-4, reads EPEVTQTPSHQVTQMGQEVILRCVPISNHLYFYWYRQILGQKVEFLVSFYNNEISEKSEIFDDQFSVERPDGSNFTLKIRSTKLEDSAMYFCASSDRGEKLFFGSGTQLSVL.

The CDR3, as DNA: TGTGCCAGCAGTTCGATCGGGGAGCTGTTTTTT. Protein product: CASSSIGELFF. The V gene is TRBV27, the J gene TRBJ2-2, with D unresolved. Trimming took off 4 bases at V and 7 bases at J, with 4 bases between the two ends. The CDR3 runs to 11 residues. Germline CDR1 and CDR2: MNHEY and SMNVEV (reference sequence).

The V and J genes are TRBV5-5 and TRBJ1-5; D gene unclear. CDR3 length: 13 residues. CDR1 is SGHKS, CDR2 YYEKEE, per germline (reference sequence). V was trimmed by 2 bases and J by 0 bases, leaving 3 bases between them. The CDR3 spells CASSLVSNQPQHF. CDR3 nucleotides: TGTGCCAGCAGCTTAGTTAGCAATCAGCCCCAGCATTTT.

V is TRBV11-2 and J is TRBJ2-7; D unresolved. Germline V gene sequence: CDR1 SGHAT, CDR2 FQNNGV. V was trimmed by 5 bases and J by 4 bases, leaving 15 bases between them. This CDR3 region has 14 residues. The CDR3 DNA follows: TGTGCCAGCAGCAGACGCAGGCTACTTTACGAGCAGTACTTC. Translated, it gives CASSRRRLLYEQYF. Looking up the rest from reference TRBV11-2 and TRBJ2-7 gives the full variable domain: EAGVAQSPRYKIIEKRQSVAFWCNPISGHATLYWYQQILGQGPKLLIQFQNNGVVDDSQLPKDRFSAERLKGVDSTLKIQPAKLEDSAVYLCASSRRRLLYEQYFGPGTRLTVT.

This chain connects TRBV11-2 to TRBJ1-2; D is ambiguous. The CDR3 sequence is 13 residues long. The germline V gene has CDR1 SGHAT and CDR2 FQNNGV. Trimming stripped 3 bases from V and 7 bases from J, with 12 bases between. CDR3 in amino acids: CASSFRPGGGYTF. CDR3 coding DNA: TGTGCCAGCAGCTTTAGGCCGGGAGGTGGCTACACCTTC.

CDR3 DNA: TGTGCCAGTAGTACGCCGAGGACAGGTCAGGACACTGAAGCTTTCTTT. Amino acid sequence: CASSTPRTGQDTEAFF. This chain joins TRBV19 and TRBJ1-1, with TRBD1 matching 7 bases. J lost 3 bases, V lost 4 bases, and 11 bases had no gene match. Germline V gene lookup returns CDR1 LNHDA and CDR2 SQIVND (reference sequence). This CDR3 contains 16 residues.

The chain carries TRBV30 and TRBJ1-2; D not resolved. Germline V gene sequence: CDR1 GTSNPN, CDR2 SVGIG (reference sequence). The length of the CDR3 is 10 residues. V lost 7 bases and J lost 6, with 9 bases in between. In nucleotides, the CDR3 is TGTGCCTCACTCCAGGATGGCTACACCTTC. Its translation: CASLQDGYTF.

About this clone itself: A single base separates this from a much larger clone, so it may be a read error. The sample has other DNA sequences that encode this CDR3 too. The DNA for the CDR3 is TGTGCCAGCAGCCAACCTAGCGGGAGTAACGAGCAGTACTTC. Translating it yields CASSQPSGSNEQYF. The chain has TRBV28 and TRBJ2-7; TRBD2 aligns across 10 bases. The CDR3 runs 14 residues. Germline CDR1 and CDR2: MDHEN and SYDVKM. V dropped 6 bases and J dropped 5; count of bases not matched to a gene: 7.

As concerns this clone: Other DNA sequences in this specimen translate into the identical CDR3. The chain links TRBV28 to TRBJ1-2; D unresolved. V was clipped by 2 bases and J by 4 bases, with 8 bases between them. CDR1 and CDR2 (germline): MDHEN, SYDVKM. The CDR3 consists of 13 residues. The CDR3 here is CASSLPGSYGYTF. CDR3 nucleotides: TGTGCCAGCAGTTTACCGGGTTCCTATGGCTACACCTTC.

Note on this clone: Other nucleotide sequences from this sample produce the same CDR3. The chain couples TRBV7-2 to TRBJ1-2; no firm D call. The germline gives CDR1 SGHTA, CDR2 FQGNSA. V was pared by 1 base and J by 8 bases, with 8 bases between. The CDR3 length is 12 residues. The CDR3, as DNA: TGTGCCAGCAGCTTAGAGGCGGGGGGCTACACCTTC. Protein product: CASSLEAGGYTF.

The chain uses TRBV27 and TRBJ1-4; 9 nucleotides line up with TRBD1. The germline V gene encodes CDR1 MNHEY and CDR2 SMNVEV (reference sequence). After removal of 3 bases from V and 7 bases from J, the junction contained 21 bases not matched to a gene. The length of the CDR3 is 20 residues. CDR3 in DNA: TGTGCCAGCAGTTTGCACCGTTACAGGGGGCGTTCGTCGGGGAGTGAAAAACTGTTTTTT. Translating gives CASSLHRYRGRSSGSEKLFF.

The chain carries TRBV11-3 and TRBJ1-5, with D possibly matching TRBD1 (5 bases). V lost 0 bases to trimming and J lost 3 bases, with 12 bases between them. This CDR3 has 16 amino acids. CDR1 and CDR2 (germline): SGHNT, YENEEA. The CDR3 DNA is TGTGCCAGCAGCTTAGAGCGGGGGAGGACCAATCAGCCCCAGCATTTT. Protein product: CASSLERGRTNQPQHF. The full variable domain, rest sourced from reference TRBV11-3 and TRBJ1-5, is EAGVVQSPRYKIIEKKQPVAFWCNPISGHNTLYWYLQNLGQGPELLIRYENEEAVDDSQLPKDRFSAERLKGVDSTLKIQPAELGDSAVYLCASSLERGRTNQPQHFGDGTRLSIL.

The V and J genes are TRBV6-5 and TRBJ2-7; 9 bases match TRBD1. This CDR3 is 15 amino acids long. The germline V gene has CDR1 MNHEY and CDR2 SVGAGI. Trimming at V came to 0 bases and at J to 3 bases, leaving 3 bases not matched to a gene. The CDR3 DNA follows: TGTGCCAGCAGTTACTCGAACAGGGGGCTCTACGAGCAGTACTTC. Its translation: CASSYSNRGLYEQYF.

This clone was recorded only once. The chain is built from TRBV18 and TRBJ2-7, with D maybe TRBD1 (5 bases). This CDR3 has 14 amino acids. Germline CDR1 is KGHSH and CDR2 is LQKENI. Between the trimmed V and J ends, which lost 4 bases and 4 bases, there was a span of 14 bases. The CDR3 loop reads CASSRVGRTYEQYF. Here the CDR3 DNA reads TGTGCCAGCTCACGTGTGGGGCGCACGTACGAGCAGTACTTC.

V usage is TRBV25-1 and J usage is TRBJ2-3; D uncertain. V gave up 8 bases and J gave up 6 bases, with 9 bases separating them. The V gene's germline CDR1 is MGHDK and CDR2 SYGVNS. The CDR3 spans 11 residues. CDR3 residues: CASRQVDTQYF. CDR3 in DNA: TGTGCCAGCCGCCAGGTGGATACGCAGTATTTT.

This clone was counted once. The chain is built from TRBV7-8 and TRBJ2-1; D not certain. CDR1 is SGHVS, CDR2 FQNEAQ, per germline. V lost 5 bases, J lost 4 bases, and 21 bases lay in between. The CDR3 is 17 amino acids. CDR3 bases: TGTGCCAGCAGCACCCCACGACGCGCCAATCCATACAATGAGCAGTTCTTC. It yields the protein CASSTPRRANPYNEQFF.

The V and J genes are TRBV10-1 and TRBJ1-1, with D uncertain. Trimming cost V 7 bases and J 1 base, with 13 bases left between them. This CDR3 comprises 14 residues. Germline V gene lookup returns CDR1 WNHNN and CDR2 SYGVQD (reference sequence). The CDR3 nucleotides read TGCGCCAGCAATAATCGGACGGGGAACACTGAAGCTTTCTTT. This gives the protein CASNNRTGNTEAFF.

V gene TRBV6-1 combines with J gene TRBJ2-2, with D perhaps being TRBD1 or TRBD2 (6 bases each). This CDR3 contains 14 residues. In germline, CDR1 is MNHNS, CDR2 SASEGT. V gave up 2 bases and J gave up 6 bases, with 10 bases separating them. CDR3 nucleotides: TGTGCCAGCAGTGAAAGGGGGACTCCCGGGGAGCTGTTTTTT. It specifies CASSERGTPGELFF.

This clone was found a few times. The CDR3 coding sequence is TGCAGTGCTAGCCCCAGGACACAAGCTTTCTTT. It codes for CSASPRTQAFF. The rearrangement links TRBV20-1 to TRBJ1-1; a weak D match, TRBD1 (5 bases). Germline CDR1 and CDR2: DFQATT and SNEGSKA (reference sequence). Trimming took off 3 bases at V and 9 bases at J, with 11 bases between the two ends. CDR3 size: 11 residues.

The chain joins TRBV28 to TRBJ2-7, with D possibly being TRBD2 (6 bases). Trimming pared 5 bases from V and 0 bases from J, leaving 17 bases between. Germline-derived CDR1 and CDR2 are MDHEN and SYDVKM. The CDR3 runs to 16 residues. The CDR3 DNA follows: TGTGCCAGCAGTCCCGGGGTAGCGGCCAGCTCCTACGAGCAGTACTTC. Protein sequence: CASSPGVAASSYEQYF.

The rearrangement uses TRBV30 and TRBJ1-1; D is undetermined. Trimming cost V 5 bases and J 5 bases, with 12 bases left between them. The CDR3 covers 12 residues. CDR1 GTSNPN and CDR2 SVGIG come from the germline V gene (reference sequence). The chain's CDR3 is CAWAGSQTEAFF. The CDR3 DNA follows: TGTGCCTGGGCGGGAAGCCAGACTGAAGCTTTCTTT.